Reported below is one TCR beta chain. Its antigen is unidentified. The record originates from a study of identifying expanded T cells in peripheral blood. Only in-frame clones appear in the TCRdb table, and some are missing; sequencing was by immunoSEQ multiplex PCR. The sample lists approximately 86,000 clones; roughly 85% were seen once. Collection occurred without any documented infections or immune events in donors. CDR3 length: 13 residues. V lost 2 bases, J lost 5 bases, and 9 bases lay in between. CDR1 and CDR2 from the germline V gene are MNHNS and SASEGT. Study-level points and caveats: About 1.2 clones differed between technical replicates, versus approximately 16 and 19 over time.

The source is a person aged 18 to 75 in good health. The V call is TRBV6-1, the J call TRBJ1-2; D uncertain. Material: blood. CDR3 sequence (DNA): TGTGCCAGCAGTGAAACCCCCCTGTATGGCTACACCTTC. This codes for CASSETPLYGYTF.